The clone carrying this T cell receptor (beta chain) was detected a few times. The antigen remains undetermined. The data are from a study of early T cells in non-severe SARS-CoV-2 infection. Study results and limitations: Matching results from VDJdb favored anti-spike CD8 responses, leaving private and CD4 specificities undetected.

The TCR library protocol was used to attach unique molecular identifiers. These identifiers were attached to individual cDNA molecules. One entry per CDR3 protein, called by TCRdb with MiXCR from the 5' RACE reads. The data show about 46,000 distinct CDR3 sequences, about 5.3% seen once. Source: whole blood, taken at baseline. The clonotype was recovered from an adult who was a healthcare worker with PCR-confirmed SARS-CoV-2 infection or an uninfected control (not recorded which).

CDR3 protein: CAIGRDRGEQYF. The CDR3 nucleotides read TGTGCCATCGGAAGGGACAGGGGAGAGCAGTACTTC. The chain recombines TRBV10-3 with TRBJ2-7; the match to TRBD1 covers 10 bases. Unmatched junction bases numbered 5, after V lost 8 bases and J lost 7 bases. The CDR3 loop spans 12 amino acids. The germline V gene encodes CDR1 ENHRY and CDR2 SYGVKD.